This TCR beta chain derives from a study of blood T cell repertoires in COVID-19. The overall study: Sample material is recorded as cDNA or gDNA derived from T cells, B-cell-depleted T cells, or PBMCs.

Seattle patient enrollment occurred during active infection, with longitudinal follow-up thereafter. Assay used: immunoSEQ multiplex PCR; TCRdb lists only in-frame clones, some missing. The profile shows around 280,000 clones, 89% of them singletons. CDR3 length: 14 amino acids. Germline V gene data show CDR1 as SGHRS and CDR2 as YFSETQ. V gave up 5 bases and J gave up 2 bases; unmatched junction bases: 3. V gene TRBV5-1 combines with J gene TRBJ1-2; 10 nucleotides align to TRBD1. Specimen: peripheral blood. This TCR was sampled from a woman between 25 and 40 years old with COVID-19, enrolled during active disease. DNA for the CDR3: TGCGCCAGCAGAGCGGACAGGGGGAACTATGGCTACACCTTC. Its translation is CASRADRGNYGYTF.